A selection of T cell receptor beta chains follows, all from one sample in a study of blood T cell repertoires in COVID-19. The protocol was immunoSEQ multiplex PCR, while the TCRdb copy is restricted to in-frame clones and leaves out a portion. This table has over 400,000 clones, about 85% appearing once. Sequenced material: PBMCs or T cells enriched from blood (not recorded which). The receptors were gathered from a woman aged 55-75 years who had recovered from COVID-19. Both conserved end residues are part of each CDR3. The D gene is left open where the match is weak. Clone size, where shown, is once, few, many, or a class for clones that have expanded.

d_gene	v_gene	j_gene	abundance	CDR3aa	CDR3nt
.	TRBV5-1	TRBJ1-2	.	CASSFQGNYGYTF	TGCGCCAGCAGCTTTCAGGGTAACTATGGCTACACCTTC
TRBD1	TRBV12-3/TRBV12-4	TRBJ1-5	.	CASRPQGGQPQHF	TGTGCCAGCAGACCTCAGGGGGGTCAGCCCCAGCATTTT
TRBD1	TRBV4-1	TRBJ2-2	.	CASSPNPGQYTGELFF	TGCGCCAGCAGCCCAAACCCGGGACAGTACACCGGGGAGCTGTTTTTT
.	TRBV2	TRBJ1-2	.	CASRGGSNYGYTF	TGTGCCAGCAGGGGGGGTTCTAACTATGGCTACACCTTC
TRBD2	TRBV18	TRBJ2-1	.	CASSSSSGGAYNEQFF	TGTGCCAGCTCATCCTCTAGCGGGGGGGCCTACAATGAGCAGTTCTTC
.	TRBV5-1	TRBJ2-2	.	CASSVDRSPSPGELFF	TGCGCCAGCAGCGTCGACAGGTCCCCTAGCCCCGGGGAGCTGTTTTTT
.	TRBV9	TRBJ1-4	.	CASSPHPVEANNEKLFF	TGTGCCAGCAGCCCACATCCCGTAGAGGCGAACAATGAAAAACTGTTTTTT
TRBD1	TRBV5-1	TRBJ1-6	.	CASSSRGENNSPLHF	TGCGCCAGCAGCTCCAGGGGGGAGAACAATTCACCCCTCCACTTT
TRBD1	TRBV7-9	TRBJ1-1	few	CASSLRQGSNTEAFF	TGTGCCAGCAGCCTAAGACAGGGTAGTAACACTGAAGCTTTCTTT
TRBD2	TRBV3-1/TRBV3-2	TRBJ2-3	.	CASSYGLADSTDTQYF	TGTGCCAGCAGCTACGGACTAGCGGATAGCACAGATACGCAGTATTTT
.	TRBV10-3	TRBJ2-2	.	CAISGRGAPGGELFF	TGTGCCATCAGTGGACGGGGGGCCCCAGGCGGGGAGCTGTTTTTT
.	TRBV25-1	TRBJ1-1	.	CASRNREREAFF	TGTGCCAGCAGAAACAGGGAAAGAGAAGCTTTCTTT
.	TRBV9	TRBJ2-3	.	CASSAWTQTDTQYF	TGTGCCAGCAGCGCCTGGACTCAGACAGATACGCAGTATTTT
TRBD1	TRBV18	TRBJ2-2	once	CASSPSRTGANTGELFF	TGTGCCAGCTCACCATCTAGGACAGGGGCAAACACCGGGGAGCTGTTTTTT
.	TRBV5-4	TRBJ2-2	.	CASRAGSNTGELFF	TGTGCCAGCAGGGCAGGGTCGAACACCGGGGAGCTGTTTTTT
.	TRBV4-1	TRBJ1-2	.	CASSQVLGGDGYTF	TGCGCCAGCAGCCAAGTCCTGGGGGGAGATGGCTACACCTTC
.	TRBV5-1	TRBJ1-4	.	CASSRDTTNEKLFF	TGCGCCAGCAGCAGAGACACAACTAATGAAAAACTGTTTTTT
.	TRBV2	TRBJ1-4	.	CASSSPRAGTNEKLFF	TGTGCCAGCAGTTCCCCACGCGCAGGGACTAATGAAAAACTGTTTTTT
.	TRBV11-3	TRBJ2-1	once	CASSLDNYNEQFF	TGTGCCAGCAGCTTAGATAATTACAATGAGCAGTTCTTC
TRBD1	TRBV24-1	TRBJ1-1	.	CATSDLGQVGAFF	TGTGCCACCAGTGATCTAGGACAGGTTGGCGCTTTCTTT
.	TRBV30	TRBJ2-7	.	CAWSPGGYEQYF	TGTGCCTGGAGCCCCGGAGGTTACGAGCAGTACTTC
.	TRBV5-6	TRBJ2-7	.	CASSLTGAGYEQYF	TGTGCCAGCAGCTTGACAGGAGCGGGCTACGAGCAGTACTTC
TRBD1	TRBV5-1	TRBJ1-2	.	CASSGTGPLGSYGYTF	TGCGCCAGCAGCGGGACAGGGCCGCTTGGGAGCTATGGCTACACCTTC
TRBD2	TRBV6-5	TRBJ2-3	.	CASSLAGGGADTQYF	TGTGCCAGCAGTTTAGCGGGGGGCGGGGCAGATACGCAGTATTTT
TRBD1	TRBV6-5	TRBJ1-3	once	CASRAGQGKGNTIYF	TGTGCCAGCAGAGCAGGACAGGGGAAAGGAAACACCATATATTTT
.	TRBV25-1	TRBJ2-3	.	CASSEWGRDTQYF	TGTGCCAGCAGTGAATGGGGCAGAGATACGCAGTATTTT
.	TRBV5-1	TRBJ2-3	once	CASSLVGGMSTDTQYF	TGCGCCAGCAGCTTGGTTGGAGGGATGAGCACAGATACGCAGTATTTT
.	TRBV12-5	TRBJ2-7	.	CASGLVPGTGVSYEQYF	TGTGCTAGTGGTTTGGTCCCCGGGACGGGGGTCTCCTACGAGCAGTACTTC
TRBD1	TRBV5-1	TRBJ1-4	.	CASSGTGIFNEKLFF	TGCGCCAGCAGCGGGACAGGAATTTTTAATGAAAAACTGTTTTTT
TRBD1	TRBV5-1	TRBJ1-1	.	CASNQGGGNTEAFF	TGCGCCAGCAATCAAGGGGGCGGAAACACTGAAGCTTTCTTT
.	TRBV19	TRBJ1-5	.	CASSIYQGGHQPQHF	TGTGCCAGTAGTATTTATCAGGGCGGCCATCAGCCCCAGCATTTT
.	TRBV21-1	TRBJ1-6	.	CASSPRQGVNSPLHF	TGTGCCAGCAGTCCAAGACAGGGGGTTAATTCACCCCTCCACTTT
TRBD2	TRBV18	TRBJ2-5	once	CASSPQRGVQETQYF	TGTGCCAGCTCACCTCAGCGGGGGGTCCAAGAGACCCAGTACTTC
.	TRBV5-6	TRBJ1-5	.	CASNLRGTRGNQPQHF	TGTGCCAGCAACCTCCGCGGGACTAGGGGAAATCAGCCCCAGCATTTT
.	TRBV28	TRBJ2-2	.	CASRTPGAGELFF	TGTGCCAGCAGAACGCCAGGCGCCGGGGAGCTGTTTTTT
TRBD2	TRBV5-4	TRBJ2-3	.	CASSFPASGGTDTQYF	TGTGCCAGCAGCTTCCCGGCTAGCGGGGGAACAGATACGCAGTATTTT
TRBD2	TRBV7-2	TRBJ2-2	.	CASSLPGLVLGELFF	TGTGCCAGCAGCTTACCCGGACTAGTTCTCGGGGAGCTGTTTTTT
.	TRBV1	TRBJ1-6	.	CTSSQPSPTVDSYNSPLHF	TGCACCAGCAGCCAACCAAGTCCTACAGTCGACTCCTATAATTCACCCCTCCACTTT
TRBD1	TRBV7-2	TRBJ2-1	.	CASSFRQGGSYNEQFF	TGTGCCAGCAGCTTCCGACAGGGGGGGTCCTACAATGAGCAGTTCTTC
.	TRBV6-5	TRBJ2-7	.	CASGNTGILSYEQYF	TGTGCCAGCGGTAATACAGGTATACTATCCTACGAGCAGTACTTC
TRBD1	TRBV15	TRBJ1-2	.	CATSRERQGIYGYTF	TGTGCCACCAGCAGAGAACGACAGGGGATCTATGGCTACACCTTC
TRBD1	TRBV19	TRBJ1-6	.	CASSSGQGNSPLHF	TGTGCCAGTAGTTCGGGACAGGGTAATTCACCCCTCCACTTT
.	TRBV13	TRBJ1-6	.	CASSSETGSPPNSPLHF	TGTGCCAGCAGCTCAGAGACAGGCTCACCGCCGAATTCACCCCTCCACTTT
.	TRBV4-2	TRBJ2-7	.	CASSQDNREGEQYF	TGTGCCAGCAGCCAAGACAACAGGGAGGGCGAGCAGTACTTC
TRBD1	TRBV7-8	TRBJ2-2	.	CASSDPGDRLTGELFF	TGTGCCAGCAGCGACCCGGGGGACAGGCTCACCGGGGAGCTGTTTTTT
TRBD2	TRBV27	TRBJ2-3	.	CASSWGGSTDTQYF	TGTGCCAGCTCCTGGGGGGGGAGCACAGATACGCAGTATTTT
TRBD1	TRBV9	TRBJ2-7	.	CASSTGQGIYEQYF	TGTGCCAGCAGCACCGGACAGGGAATCTACGAGCAGTACTTC
.	TRBV21-1	TRBJ1-1	.	CASSNRQGGNTEAFF	TGTGCCAGCAGCAATCGGCAGGGAGGGAACACTGAAGCTTTCTTT
TRBD1	TRBV5-1	TRBJ1-1	.	CASSLTGQGPNTEAFF	TGCGCCAGCAGCTTAACGGGACAGGGGCCAAACACTGAAGCTTTCTTT
.	TRBV2	TRBJ2-1	.	CASSAVEQFF	TGTGCCAGCAGTGCCGTTGAGCAGTTCTTC
TRBD1	TRBV7-9	TRBJ2-2	.	CASSSPMTWDRVNTGELFF	TGTGCCAGCAGCTCCCCTATGACATGGGACAGGGTGAACACCGGGGAGCTGTTTTTT
TRBD1	TRBV9	TRBJ2-3	.	CASSVAGTGGTDTQYF	TGTGCCAGCAGCGTAGCCGGGACAGGGGGCACAGATACGCAGTATTTT
.	TRBV7-9	TRBJ1-2	.	CASSLDSRSHGYTF	TGTGCCAGCAGCTTAGATTCCCGAAGCCATGGCTACACCTTC